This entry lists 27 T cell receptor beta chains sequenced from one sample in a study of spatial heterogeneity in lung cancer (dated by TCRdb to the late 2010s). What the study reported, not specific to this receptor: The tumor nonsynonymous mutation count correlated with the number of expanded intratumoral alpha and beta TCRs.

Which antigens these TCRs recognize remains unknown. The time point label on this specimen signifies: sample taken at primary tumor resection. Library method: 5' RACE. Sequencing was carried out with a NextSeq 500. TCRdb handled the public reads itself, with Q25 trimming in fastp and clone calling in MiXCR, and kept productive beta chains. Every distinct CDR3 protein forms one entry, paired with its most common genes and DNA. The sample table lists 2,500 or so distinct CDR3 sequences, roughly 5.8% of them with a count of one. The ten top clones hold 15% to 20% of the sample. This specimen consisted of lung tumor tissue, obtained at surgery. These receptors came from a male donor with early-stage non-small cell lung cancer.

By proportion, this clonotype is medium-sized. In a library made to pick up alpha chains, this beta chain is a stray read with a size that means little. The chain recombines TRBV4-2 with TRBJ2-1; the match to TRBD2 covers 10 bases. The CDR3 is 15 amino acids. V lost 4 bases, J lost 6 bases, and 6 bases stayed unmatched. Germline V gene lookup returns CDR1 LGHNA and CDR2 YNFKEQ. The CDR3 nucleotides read TGTGCCAGCAGCCGAGCGGGAGGGCCCTCCAATGAGCAGTTCTTC. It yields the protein CASSRAGGPSNEQFF.

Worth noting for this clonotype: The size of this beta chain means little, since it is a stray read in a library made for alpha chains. The CDR3 nucleotides read TGTGCCAGCAGTTACGGGACAGGGGGGTCACCCCTCCACTTT. Translation: CASSYGTGGSPLHF. The chain couples TRBV6-5 to TRBJ1-6; the match to TRBD1 covers 11 bases. Unmatched junction bases numbered 1, after V lost 2 bases and J lost 10 bases. Per the germline V gene, CDR1 is MNHEY and CDR2 is SVGAGI. CDR3 length: 14 residues.

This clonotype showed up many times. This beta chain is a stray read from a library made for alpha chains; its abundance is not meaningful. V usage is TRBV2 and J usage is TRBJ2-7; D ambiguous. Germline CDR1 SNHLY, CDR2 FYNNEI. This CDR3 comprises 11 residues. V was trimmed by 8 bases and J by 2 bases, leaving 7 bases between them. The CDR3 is CASVRAYEQYF. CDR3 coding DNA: TGTGCCAGCGTAAGGGCCTACGAGCAGTACTTC.

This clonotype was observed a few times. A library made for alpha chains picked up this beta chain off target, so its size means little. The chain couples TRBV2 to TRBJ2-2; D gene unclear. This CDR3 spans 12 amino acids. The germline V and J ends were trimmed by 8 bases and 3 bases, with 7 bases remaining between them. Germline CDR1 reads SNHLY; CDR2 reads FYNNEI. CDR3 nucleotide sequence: TGTGCCAGCTCAGCAGACACCGGGGAGCTGTTTTTT. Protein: CASSADTGELFF.

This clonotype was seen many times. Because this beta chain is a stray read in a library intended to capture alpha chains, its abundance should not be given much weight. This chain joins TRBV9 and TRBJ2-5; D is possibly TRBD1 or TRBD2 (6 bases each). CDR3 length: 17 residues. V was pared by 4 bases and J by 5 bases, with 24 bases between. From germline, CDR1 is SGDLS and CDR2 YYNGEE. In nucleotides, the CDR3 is TGTGCCAGCAGCCCCATCGGGTCGGGGGCTTCTTGGGAGACCCAGTACTTC. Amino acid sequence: CASSPIGSGASWETQYF.

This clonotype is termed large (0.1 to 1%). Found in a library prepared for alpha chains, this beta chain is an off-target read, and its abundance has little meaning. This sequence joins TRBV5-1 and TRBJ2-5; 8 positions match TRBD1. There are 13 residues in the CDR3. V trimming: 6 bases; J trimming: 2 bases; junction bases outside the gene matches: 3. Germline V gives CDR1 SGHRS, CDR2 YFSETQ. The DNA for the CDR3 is TGCGCCAGCAAATACAGGGGGCAAGAGACCCAGTACTTC. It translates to CASKYRGQETQYF.

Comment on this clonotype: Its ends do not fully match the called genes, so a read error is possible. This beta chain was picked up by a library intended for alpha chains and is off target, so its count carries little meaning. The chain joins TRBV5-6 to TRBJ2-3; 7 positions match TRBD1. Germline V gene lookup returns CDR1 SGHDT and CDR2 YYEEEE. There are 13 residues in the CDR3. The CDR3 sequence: CASSSTGTETQYF. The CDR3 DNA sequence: TGTGCCAGCAGCTCGACAGGGACAGAAACGCAGTATTTT.

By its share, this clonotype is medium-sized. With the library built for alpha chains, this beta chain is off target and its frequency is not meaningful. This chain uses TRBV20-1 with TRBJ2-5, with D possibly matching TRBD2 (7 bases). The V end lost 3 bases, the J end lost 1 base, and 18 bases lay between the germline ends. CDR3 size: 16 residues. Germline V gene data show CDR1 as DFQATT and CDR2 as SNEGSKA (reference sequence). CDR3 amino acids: CSASRGARGSQETQYF. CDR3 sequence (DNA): TGCAGTGCTAGTCGGGGGGCCCGGGGGTCCCAAGAGACCCAGTACTTC.

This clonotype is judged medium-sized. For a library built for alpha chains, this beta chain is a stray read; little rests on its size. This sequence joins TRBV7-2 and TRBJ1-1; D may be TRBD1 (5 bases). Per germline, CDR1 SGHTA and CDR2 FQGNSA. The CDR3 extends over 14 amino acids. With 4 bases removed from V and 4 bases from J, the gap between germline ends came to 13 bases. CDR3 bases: TGTGCCAGCAGCTCGAATGTCGGGGGCACTGAAGCTTTCTTT. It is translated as CASSSNVGGTEAFF.

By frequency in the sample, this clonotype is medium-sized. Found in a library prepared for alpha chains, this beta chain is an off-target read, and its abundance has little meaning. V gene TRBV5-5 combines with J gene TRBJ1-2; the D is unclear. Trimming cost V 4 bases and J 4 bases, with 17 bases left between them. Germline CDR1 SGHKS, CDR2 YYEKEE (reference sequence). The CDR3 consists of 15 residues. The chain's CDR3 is CASSPYDTVTYGYTF. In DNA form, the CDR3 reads TGTGCCAGCAGCCCATATGATACGGTCACCTATGGCTACACCTTC.

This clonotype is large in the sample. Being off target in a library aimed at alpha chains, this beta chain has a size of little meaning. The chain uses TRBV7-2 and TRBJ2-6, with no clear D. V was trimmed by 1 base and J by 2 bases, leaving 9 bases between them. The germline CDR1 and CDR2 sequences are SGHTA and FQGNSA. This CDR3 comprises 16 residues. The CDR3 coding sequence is TGTGCCAGCAGCTTAGGGCCTGGGGCTGGGGCCAACGTCCTGACTTTC. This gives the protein CASSLGPGAGANVLTF.

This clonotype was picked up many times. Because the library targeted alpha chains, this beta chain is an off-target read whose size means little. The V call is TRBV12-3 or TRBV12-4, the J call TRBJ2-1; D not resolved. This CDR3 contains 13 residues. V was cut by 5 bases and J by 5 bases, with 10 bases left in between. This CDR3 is CASSLPPNNEQFF. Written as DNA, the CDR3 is TGTGCCAGCAGTCTACCCCCCAACAATGAGCAGTTCTTC.

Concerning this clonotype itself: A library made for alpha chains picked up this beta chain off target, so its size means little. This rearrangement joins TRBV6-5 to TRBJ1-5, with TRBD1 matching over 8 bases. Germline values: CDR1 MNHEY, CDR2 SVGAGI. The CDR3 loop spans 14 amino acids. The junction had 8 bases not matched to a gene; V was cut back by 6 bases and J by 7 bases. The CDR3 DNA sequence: TGTGCCAGCAGAGGACAGGGAATAGGGCAGCCCCAGCATTTT. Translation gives CASRGQGIGQPQHF.

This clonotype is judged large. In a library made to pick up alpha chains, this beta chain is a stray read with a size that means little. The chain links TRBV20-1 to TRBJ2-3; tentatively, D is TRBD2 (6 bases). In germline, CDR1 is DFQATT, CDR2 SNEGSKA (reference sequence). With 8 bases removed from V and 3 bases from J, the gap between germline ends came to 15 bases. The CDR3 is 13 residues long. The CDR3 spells CSCLGGGTDTQYF. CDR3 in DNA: TGCAGTTGCTTGGGGGGTGGAACAGATACGCAGTATTTT.

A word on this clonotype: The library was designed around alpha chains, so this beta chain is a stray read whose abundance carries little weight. The CDR3 here is CASSLARDRGLSNSPLHF. The CDR3 DNA reads TGTGCCAGCAGCCTCGCCCGGGACAGGGGACTATCTAATTCACCCCTCCACTTT. The V and J genes are TRBV7-2 and TRBJ1-6, with 10 bases fitting TRBD1. The germline gives CDR1 SGHTA, CDR2 FQGNSA. V lost 5 bases and J lost 6; bases outside the gene matches: 13. The CDR3 runs 18 residues.

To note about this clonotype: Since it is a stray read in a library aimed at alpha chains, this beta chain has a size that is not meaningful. The DNA of the CDR3 is TGTGCCAGCAGTTTATTCGGAGGGACGGAGTCCTACAATGAGCAGTTCTTC. Residues: CASSLFGGTESYNEQFF. V and J are TRBV27 and TRBJ2-1; tentative D call: TRBD2 (6 bases). CDR1 and CDR2 from the germline V gene are MNHEY and SMNVEV (reference sequence). The CDR3 runs 17 residues. The V end was cut by 1 base, the J end by 1 base, with 14 bases between.

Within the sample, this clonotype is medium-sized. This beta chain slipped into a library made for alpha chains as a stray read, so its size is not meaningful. The CDR3 here is CASRHDRGRATNEKLFF. The CDR3, as DNA: TGCGCCAGCAGACATGACAGGGGAAGGGCGACTAATGAAAAACTGTTTTTT. The rearrangement joins TRBV5-1 to TRBJ1-4; 8 bases line up with TRBD1. V shed 5 bases, J shed 2 bases, and the junction held 11 bases outside the gene matches. The germline V gene has CDR1 SGHRS and CDR2 YFSETQ. The CDR3 has 17 amino acids. Filled out from reference TRBV5-1 and TRBJ1-4, the complete variable domain reads KAGVTQTPRYLIKTRGQQVTLSCSPISGHRSVSWYQQTPGQGLQFLFEYFSETQRNKGNFPGRFSGRQFSNSRSEMNVSTLELGDSALYLCASRHDRGRATNEKLFFGSGTQLSVL.

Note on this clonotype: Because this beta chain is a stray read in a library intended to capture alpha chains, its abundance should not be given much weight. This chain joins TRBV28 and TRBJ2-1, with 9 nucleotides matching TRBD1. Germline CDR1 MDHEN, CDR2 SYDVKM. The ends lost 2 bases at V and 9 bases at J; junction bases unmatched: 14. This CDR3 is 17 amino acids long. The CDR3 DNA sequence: TGTGCCAGCAGTTTAACCCTTCCGGGACAGGGCCTGGGTGAGCAGTTCTTC. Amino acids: CASSLTLPGQGLGEQFF.

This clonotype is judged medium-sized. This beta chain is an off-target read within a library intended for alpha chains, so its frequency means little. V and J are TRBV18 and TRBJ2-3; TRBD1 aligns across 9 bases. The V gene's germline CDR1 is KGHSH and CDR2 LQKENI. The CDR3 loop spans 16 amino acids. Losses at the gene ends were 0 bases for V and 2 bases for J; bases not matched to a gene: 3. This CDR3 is CASSPPGQGNTDTQYF. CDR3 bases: TGTGCCAGCTCACCACCAGGACAGGGGAACACAGATACGCAGTATTTT.

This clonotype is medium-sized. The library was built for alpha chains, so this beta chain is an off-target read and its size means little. Here the CDR3 reads CASSLGQTDTQYF. The CDR3 region has the DNA TGTGCCAGCAGCTTAGGTCAAACAGATACGCAGTATTTT. The J gene is TRBJ2-3, the V gene TRBV7-3; unclear D gene. Germline V lookup: CDR1 SGHTA, CDR2 FQGTGA. The CDR3 runs 13 residues. V gave up 2 bases and J gave up 3 bases, with 6 bases separating them.

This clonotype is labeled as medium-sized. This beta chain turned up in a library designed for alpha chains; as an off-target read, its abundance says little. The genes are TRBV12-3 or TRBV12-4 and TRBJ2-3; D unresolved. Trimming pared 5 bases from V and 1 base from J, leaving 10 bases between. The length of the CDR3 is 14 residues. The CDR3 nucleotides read TGTGCCAGCAGTCCCGCAGGCCGCACAGATACGCAGTATTTT. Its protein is CASSPAGRTDTQYF.

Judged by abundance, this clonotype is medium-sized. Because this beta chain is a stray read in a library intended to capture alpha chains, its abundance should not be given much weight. Here the CDR3 DNA reads TGCAGCGCTGGACAGGGACGAGGCGAGCAGTACTTC. This gives the protein CSAGQGRGEQYF. The rearrangement joins TRBV29-1 to TRBJ2-7; 8 bases are a match to TRBD1. Germline CDR1 and CDR2: SQVTM and ANQGSEA. This CDR3 has 12 amino acids. Trimming cost V 7 bases and J 6 bases; bases outside gene matches: 8.

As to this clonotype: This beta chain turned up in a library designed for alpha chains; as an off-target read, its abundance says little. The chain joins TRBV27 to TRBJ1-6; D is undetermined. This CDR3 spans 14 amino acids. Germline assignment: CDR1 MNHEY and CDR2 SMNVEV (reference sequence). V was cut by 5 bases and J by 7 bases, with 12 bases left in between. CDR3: CASSPDFPNSPLHF. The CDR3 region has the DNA TGTGCCAGCAGTCCGGACTTCCCGAATTCACCCCTCCACTTT.

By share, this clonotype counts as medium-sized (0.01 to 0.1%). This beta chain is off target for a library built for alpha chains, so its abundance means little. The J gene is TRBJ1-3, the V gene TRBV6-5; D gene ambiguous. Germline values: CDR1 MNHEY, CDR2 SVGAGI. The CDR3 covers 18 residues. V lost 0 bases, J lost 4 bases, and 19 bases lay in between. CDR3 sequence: CASSYSIRPRHLGNTIYF. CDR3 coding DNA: TGTGCCAGCAGTTACTCGATTAGGCCCCGACACCTCGGAAACACCATATATTTT.

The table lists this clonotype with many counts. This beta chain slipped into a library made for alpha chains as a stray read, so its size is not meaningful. CDR3 DNA sequence: TGTGCCAGCAGCTTAGGAGGGACCTTAGAAAAACTGTTTTTT. This encodes CASSLGGTLEKLFF. The chain joins TRBV7-2 to TRBJ1-4; tentatively, D is TRBD1 (5 bases). V lost 1 base to trimming and J lost 8 bases, with 11 bases between them. Germline V gene sequence: CDR1 SGHTA, CDR2 FQGNSA. The CDR3 is 14 amino acids.

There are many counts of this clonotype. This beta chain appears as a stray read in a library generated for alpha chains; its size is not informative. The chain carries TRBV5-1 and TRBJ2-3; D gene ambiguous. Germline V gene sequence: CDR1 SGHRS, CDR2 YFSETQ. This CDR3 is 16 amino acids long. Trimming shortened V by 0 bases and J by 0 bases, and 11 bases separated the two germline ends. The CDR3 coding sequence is TGCGCCAGCAGCTTGGTCCCGGCTGGAAGCACAGATACGCAGTATTTT. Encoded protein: CASSLVPAGSTDTQYF.

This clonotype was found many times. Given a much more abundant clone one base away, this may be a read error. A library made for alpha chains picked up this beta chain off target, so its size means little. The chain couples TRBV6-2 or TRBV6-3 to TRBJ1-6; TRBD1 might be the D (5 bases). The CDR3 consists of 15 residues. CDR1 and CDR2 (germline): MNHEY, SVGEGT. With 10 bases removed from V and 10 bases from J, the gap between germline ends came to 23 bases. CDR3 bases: TGTGCCACCGCCCCCAGACAGACCGCACAGTCACCCCTCCACTTT. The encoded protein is CATAPRQTAQSPLHF.